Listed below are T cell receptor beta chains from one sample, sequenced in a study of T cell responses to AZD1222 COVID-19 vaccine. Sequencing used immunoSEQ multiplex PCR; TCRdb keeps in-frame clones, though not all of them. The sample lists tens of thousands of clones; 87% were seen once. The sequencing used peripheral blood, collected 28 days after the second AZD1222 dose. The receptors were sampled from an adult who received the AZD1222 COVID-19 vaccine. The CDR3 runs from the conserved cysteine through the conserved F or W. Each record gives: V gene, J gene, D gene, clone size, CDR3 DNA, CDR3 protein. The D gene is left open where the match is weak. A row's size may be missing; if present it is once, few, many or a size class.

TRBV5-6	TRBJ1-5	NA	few	TGTGCCAGCAGCTACCGAGGGGTCGATCAGCCCCAGCATTTT	CASSYRGVDQPQHF
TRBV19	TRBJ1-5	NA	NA	TGTGCCAGTGCCTCACTTGGGGGGCTCGGGCAGCCCCAGCATTTT	CASASLGGLGQPQHF
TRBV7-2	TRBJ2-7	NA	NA	TGTGCCAGCAGCTTAGCGCGGGGCGGCGAGCAGTACTTC	CASSLARGGEQYF
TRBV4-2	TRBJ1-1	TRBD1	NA	TGTGCCAGCAGCCACTCGGACAGGGAGGGCACTGAAGCTTTCTTT	CASSHSDREGTEAFF
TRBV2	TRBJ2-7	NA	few	TGTGCCAGCAGTGAATCCCCCTACGAGCAGTACTTC	CASSESPYEQYF
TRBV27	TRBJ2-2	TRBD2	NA	TGTGCCAGCAGTTTTTCCGGACTAGCGGGGATTGCCGGGGAGCTGTTTTTT	CASSFSGLAGIAGELFF
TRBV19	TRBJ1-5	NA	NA	TGTGCCAGTAGTGATGGGGGGATCAGGGGATGGAGCAATCAGCCCCAGCATTTT	CASSDGGIRGWSNQPQHF
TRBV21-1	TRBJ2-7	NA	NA	TGTGCCAGCCCTGGCCCCTACGAGCAGTACTTC	CASPGPYEQYF
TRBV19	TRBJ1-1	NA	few	TGTGCCAGCACCCCGGGGAGCGGCGACACTGAAGCTTTCTTT	CASTPGSGDTEAFF
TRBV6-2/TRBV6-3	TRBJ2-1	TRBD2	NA	TGTGCCAGCAGTTACTCCGCGGGAGACCCAAATGAGCAGTTCTTC	CASSYSAGDPNEQFF
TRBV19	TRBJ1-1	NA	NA	TGTGCCAGTAGTTCAGGACAAGTAAACACTGAAGCTTTCTTT	CASSSGQVNTEAFF
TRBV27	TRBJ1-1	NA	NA	TGTGCCAGCAGTTTACTAGGGGGGAACACTGAAGCTTTCTTT	CASSLLGGNTEAFF
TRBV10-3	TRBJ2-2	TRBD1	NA	TGTGCCATCAGCTCAGTTCCCGACAGGGGGCCTTCCACCGGGGAGCTGTTTTTT	CAISSVPDRGPSTGELFF
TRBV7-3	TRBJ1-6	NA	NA	TGTGCCAGCAGCTCTCAGGGCGTTAATTCACCCCTCCACTTT	CASSSQGVNSPLHF
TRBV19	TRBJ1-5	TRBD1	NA	TGTGCCAGTAGTATACAGGGGGCGAAGGCTCAGCCCCAGCATTTT	CASSIQGAKAQPQHF
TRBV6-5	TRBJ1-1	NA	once	TGTGCCAGCACACGGGACGGCTCGAACACTGAAGCTTTCTTT	CASTRDGSNTEAFF
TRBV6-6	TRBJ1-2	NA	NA	TGTGCCAGCATTGCCAGTAACTATGGCTACACCTTC	CASIASNYGYTF
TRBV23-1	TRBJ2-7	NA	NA	TGCGCCAGCAGTCAATCCCTTTACAGGGATCCCCCCTACGAGCAGTATTTC	CASSQSLYRDPPYEQYF
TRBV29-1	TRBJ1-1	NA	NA	TGCAGCGTTGTGGGCGGGGGCACTGAAGCTTTCTTT	CSVVGGGTEAFF
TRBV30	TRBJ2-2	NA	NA	TGTGCCTGGAGTGTATCCGGGGGCGCGGGTACCGGGGAGCTGTTTTTT	CAWSVSGGAGTGELFF
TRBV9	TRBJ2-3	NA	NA	TGTGCCAGCAGCGACGACAGCGCAGATACGCAGTATTTT	CASSDDSADTQYF
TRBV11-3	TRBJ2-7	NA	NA	TGTGCCAGCAGCTTAGGGGCCAATTACGAGCAGTACTTC	CASSLGANYEQYF
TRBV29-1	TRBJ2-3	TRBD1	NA	TGCAGCGCGACAGGGTACACAGATACGCAGTATTTT	CSATGYTDTQYF
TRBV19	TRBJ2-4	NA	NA	TGTGCCAGTAACAAGGACAGGGAGGGCGGGAACATTCAGTACTTC	CASNKDREGGNIQYF